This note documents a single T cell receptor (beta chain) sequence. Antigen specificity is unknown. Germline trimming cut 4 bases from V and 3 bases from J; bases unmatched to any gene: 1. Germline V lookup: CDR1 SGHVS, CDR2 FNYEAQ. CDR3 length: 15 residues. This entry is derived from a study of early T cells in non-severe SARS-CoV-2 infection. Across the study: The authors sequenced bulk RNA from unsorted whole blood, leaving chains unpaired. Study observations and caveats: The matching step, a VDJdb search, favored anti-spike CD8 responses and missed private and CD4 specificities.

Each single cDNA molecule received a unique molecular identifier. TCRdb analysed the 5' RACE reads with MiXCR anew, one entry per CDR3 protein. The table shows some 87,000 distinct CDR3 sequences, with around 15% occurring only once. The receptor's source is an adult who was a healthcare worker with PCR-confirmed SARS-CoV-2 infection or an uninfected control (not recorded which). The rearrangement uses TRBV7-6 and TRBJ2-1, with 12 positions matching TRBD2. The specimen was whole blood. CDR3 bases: TGTGCCAGCAGCTGGACTAGCGGGGTCTACAATGAGCAGTTCTTC. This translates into CASSWTSGVYNEQFF.